Sequencing of this TCR beta chain was carried out in a study of vaccination and CD4 T cells after COVID-19. About the research overall: Control cultures were given a CEFX pool, an HIV-1 Nef pool, or no peptide.

Treatment: roughly 10-day PBMC culture with coronavirus spike peptide pools or control peptides (ViraFEST assay). CD4+ T-cell collection from the unexposed donor predated the COVID-19 pandemic (2011-2018). The germline V and J ends were trimmed by 4 bases and 6 bases, with 13 bases remaining between them. CDR1 and CDR2 (germline): SGHDT, YYEEEE. This CDR3 has 13 residues. Cultured CD4+ T cells had their DNA profiled by the Oncomine TCR Beta short-read assay. TCRdb reprocessed the PCR reads via MiXCR and lists one record per CDR3 protein. The sample yields about 7,800 distinct CDR3 sequences, 30% to 45% seen once. General observations from the study: Median SARS-CoV-2-reactive clonotype numbers went up from around 19 to 38, but not significantly.

As concerns this clonotype: As yet, its antigen is unknown.

The chain joins TRBV5-6 to TRBJ1-2; tentative D call: TRBD1 (5 bases). The sequence was collected from a human donor in good health. Specimen: CD4+ T cells from blood, cultured in vitro. This CDR3 is CASSPLATDGYTF. CDR3 bases: TGTGCCAGCAGCCCCCTGGCGACAGATGGCTACACCTTC.